This T cell receptor (beta chain) was recorded in a study of human T cells and chemical hapten exposure. As to time point: patch test 2, 6 weeks after DPC sensitization. Treatment described: therapeutic diphenylcyclopropenone sensitization with weekly scalp DPC. The library put unique molecular identifiers onto individual cDNA molecules. TCRdb re-derived calls from the RACE reads in MiXCR, one entry per CDR3 protein. Of some 88,000 distinct CDR3 sequences in the sample, approximately 9.9% were seen once. Per germline, CDR1 SGHRS and CDR2 YFSETQ. V lost 4 bases and J lost 0; bases outside the gene matches: 9. The length of the CDR3 is 16 residues.

Sequenced here: whole blood, sampled in connection with sensitization to the hapten diphenylcyclopropenone (DPC). The receptor was derived from a middle-aged man with alopecia areata. Some clones in this sample may be carry-over from other donors' samples. This chain uses TRBV5-1 with TRBJ1-1; 7 nucleotides agree with TRBD1. The CDR3 loop reads CASSPPTGEMNTEAFF. CDR3 nucleotide sequence: TGCGCCAGCAGCCCTCCCACAGGGGAAATGAACACTGAAGCTTTCTTT.